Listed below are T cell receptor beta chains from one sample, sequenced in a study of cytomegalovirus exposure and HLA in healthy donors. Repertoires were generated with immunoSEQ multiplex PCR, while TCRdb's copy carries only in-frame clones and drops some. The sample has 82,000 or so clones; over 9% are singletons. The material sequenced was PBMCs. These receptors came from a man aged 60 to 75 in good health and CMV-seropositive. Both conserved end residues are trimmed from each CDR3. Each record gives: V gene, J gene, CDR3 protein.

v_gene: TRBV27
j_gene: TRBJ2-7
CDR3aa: ASSLASTYEQY

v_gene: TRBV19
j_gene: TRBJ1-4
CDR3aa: ASSTVSNEKLF

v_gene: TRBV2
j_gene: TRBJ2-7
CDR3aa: ASSLRQTGAHTYEQY

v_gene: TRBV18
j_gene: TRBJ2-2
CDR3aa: ASSPSTGTTNTGELF

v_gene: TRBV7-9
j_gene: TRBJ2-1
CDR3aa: ASGVSNEQF

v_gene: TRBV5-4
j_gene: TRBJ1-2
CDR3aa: ASSLGQDYGYT

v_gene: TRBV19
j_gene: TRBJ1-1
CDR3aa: ASTLRAPMNTEAF

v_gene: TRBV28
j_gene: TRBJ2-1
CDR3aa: ASSLWRNEKF

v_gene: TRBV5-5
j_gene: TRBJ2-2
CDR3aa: ASSGRGGGDTGELF

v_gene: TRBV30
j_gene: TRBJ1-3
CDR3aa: AYRVKYTIY

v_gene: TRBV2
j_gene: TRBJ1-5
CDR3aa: ASSDGNQPQH

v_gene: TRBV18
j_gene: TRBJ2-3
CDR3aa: ASSPEQSTDTQY

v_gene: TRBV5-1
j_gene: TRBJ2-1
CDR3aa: ASSLSGGLNNEQF

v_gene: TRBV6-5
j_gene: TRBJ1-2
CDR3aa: ASSFSLRANYGYT

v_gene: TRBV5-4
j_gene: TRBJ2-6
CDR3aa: ASSPGQRGRGANVLT

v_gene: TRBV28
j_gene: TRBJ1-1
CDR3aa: ASSLVKEGHTEAF

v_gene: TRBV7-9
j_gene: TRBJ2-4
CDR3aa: ASSLAGPSALQY

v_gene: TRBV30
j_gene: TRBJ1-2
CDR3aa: AWSPQGKYGYT

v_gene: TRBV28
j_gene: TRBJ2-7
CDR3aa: ASRGDSPYEQY

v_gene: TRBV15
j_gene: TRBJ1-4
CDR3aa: ATGWTEGEKLF

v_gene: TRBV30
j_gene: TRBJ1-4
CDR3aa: AWSVRDATNEKLF

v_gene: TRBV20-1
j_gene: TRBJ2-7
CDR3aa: SVVGAYEQY

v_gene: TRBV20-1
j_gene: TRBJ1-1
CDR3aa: SATDSAVAF

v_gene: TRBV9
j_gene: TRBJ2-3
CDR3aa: ASSVAGGPPDTQY

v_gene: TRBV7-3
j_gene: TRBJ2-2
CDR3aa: ASSVVAYGANTGELF

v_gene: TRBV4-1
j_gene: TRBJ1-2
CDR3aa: ASSQDRSTNYGYT

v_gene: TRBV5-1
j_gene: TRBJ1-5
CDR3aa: ASSPLGGGDQPQH

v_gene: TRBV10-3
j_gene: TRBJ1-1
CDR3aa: ATRGRGGSTEAF

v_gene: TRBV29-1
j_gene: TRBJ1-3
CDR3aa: SVERELPGTTIY

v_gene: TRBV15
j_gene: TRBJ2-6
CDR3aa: ATSRLSGANVLT

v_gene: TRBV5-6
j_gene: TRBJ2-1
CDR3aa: ASSPYLAGGLFSYNEQF

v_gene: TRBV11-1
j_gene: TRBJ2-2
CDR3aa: ASSLGTGELF

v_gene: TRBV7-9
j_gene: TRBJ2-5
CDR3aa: ASKGDQETQY

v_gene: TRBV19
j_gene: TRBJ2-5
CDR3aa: ASRIPGGQTQY

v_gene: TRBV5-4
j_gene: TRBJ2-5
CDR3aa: ASSLIRGETQY

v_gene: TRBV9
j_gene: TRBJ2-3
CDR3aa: ASTLSAGPDTQY

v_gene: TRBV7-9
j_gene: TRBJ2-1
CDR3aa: ASSQDQPGDEQF

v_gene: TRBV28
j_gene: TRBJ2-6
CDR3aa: ASSPPTGSAAISGANVLT

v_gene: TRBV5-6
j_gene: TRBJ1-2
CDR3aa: ASFLAGQGTSYGYT

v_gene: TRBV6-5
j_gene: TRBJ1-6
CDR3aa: ASSYYPGQDDSPLH

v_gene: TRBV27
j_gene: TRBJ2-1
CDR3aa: ASNPGTLYNEQF

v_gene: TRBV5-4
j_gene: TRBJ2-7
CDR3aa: ASSSPGTSGRLHEQY

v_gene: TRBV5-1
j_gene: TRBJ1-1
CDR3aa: ASSLTGLNTEAF

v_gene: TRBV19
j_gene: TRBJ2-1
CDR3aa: ASSDQGNEQF

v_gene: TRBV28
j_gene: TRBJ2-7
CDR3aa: ASSFLAGAVGEQY